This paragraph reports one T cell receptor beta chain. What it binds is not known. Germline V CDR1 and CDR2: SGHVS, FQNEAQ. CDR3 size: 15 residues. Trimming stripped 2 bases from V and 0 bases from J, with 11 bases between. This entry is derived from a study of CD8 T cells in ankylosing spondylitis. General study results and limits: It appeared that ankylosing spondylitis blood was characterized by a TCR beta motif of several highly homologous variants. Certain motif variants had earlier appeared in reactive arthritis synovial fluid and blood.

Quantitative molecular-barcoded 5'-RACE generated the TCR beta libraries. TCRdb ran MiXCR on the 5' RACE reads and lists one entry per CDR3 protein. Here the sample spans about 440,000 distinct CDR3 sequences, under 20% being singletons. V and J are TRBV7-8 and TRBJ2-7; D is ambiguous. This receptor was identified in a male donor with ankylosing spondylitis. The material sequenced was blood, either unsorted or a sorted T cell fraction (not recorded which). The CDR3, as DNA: TGTGCCAGCAGCTTAATTGTCGAGAGCTCCTACGAGCAGTACTTC. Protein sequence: CASSLIVESSYEQYF. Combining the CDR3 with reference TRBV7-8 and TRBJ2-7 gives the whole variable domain GAGVSQSPRYKVAKRGQDVALRCDPISGHVSLFWYQQALGQGPEFLTYFQNEAQLDKSGLPSDRFFAERPEGSVSTLKIQRTQQEDSAVYLCASSLIVESSYEQYFGPGTRLTVT.